These 24 T cell receptor beta chains were sequenced from one sample in a study of human T cells and chemical hapten exposure. Time point described: pre-sensitization, week 0. Treatment in this sample: therapeutic diphenylcyclopropenone sensitization with weekly scalp DPC. From the RACE reads, TCRdb called clonotypes with MiXCR, one entry per CDR3 protein. Here the sample spans 60,000 to 80,000 distinct CDR3 sequences, around 7% being singletons. The sequencing here drew on whole blood, taken in connection with sensitization to the hapten diphenylcyclopropenone (DPC). These receptor sequences come from a woman aged 25 to 39 with alopecia areata. Some clones in this sample may be carry-over from other donors' samples.

CDR3 in amino acids: CASSLEDRGWYNYGYTF. CDR3 sequence (DNA): TGTGCCAGCAGTTTGGAGGACAGGGGTTGGTATAACTATGGCTACACCTTC. The chain links TRBV12-3 or TRBV12-4 to TRBJ1-2; 9 bases line up with TRBD1. The length of the CDR3 is 17 residues. J lost 1 base, V lost 3 bases, and 9 bases had no gene match.

Ten or more counts support this clonotype. The chain links TRBV12-3 or TRBV12-4 to TRBJ1-2; the D gene is possibly TRBD1 (5 bases). CDR3 length equals 15 residues. Between the trimmed V and J ends, which lost 3 bases and 5 bases, there was a span of 16 bases. The CDR3, as DNA: TGTGCCAGCAGTTTCGGGGACTCTTTAAGTTATGGCTACACCTTC. Protein product: CASSFGDSLSYGYTF.

This clonotype was seen many times. This chain uses TRBV7-3 with TRBJ2-3; D ambiguous. Germline CDR1 reads SGHTA; CDR2 reads FQGTGA. The CDR3 runs 13 residues. V lost 2 bases and J lost 2, with 5 bases in between. In DNA form, the CDR3 reads TGTGCCAGCAGCTTAGATTACACAGATACGCAGTATTTT. Its protein is CASSLDYTDTQYF.

The table lists this clonotype with a few counts. The chain joins TRBV5-1 to TRBJ1-4, with D possibly being TRBD1 (6 bases). With 4 bases removed from V and 8 bases from J, the gap between germline ends came to 12 bases. From germline, CDR1 is SGHRS and CDR2 YFSETQ. This CDR3 has 13 amino acids. In DNA form, the CDR3 reads TGCGCCAGCAGCCCACAGGGTCGGGAAAAACTGTTTTTT. This codes for CASSPQGREKLFF.

This clonotype was seen a few times. The chain has TRBV27 and TRBJ2-3; D is unclear. This CDR3 contains 14 residues. Germline V gives CDR1 MNHEY, CDR2 SMNVEV (reference sequence). Between the trimmed V and J ends, which lost 0 bases and 0 bases, there was a span of 4 bases. In nucleotides, the CDR3 is TGTGCCAGCAGTTTATCAGTTAGCACAGATACGCAGTATTTT. It is translated as CASSLSVSTDTQYF.

This clonotype was found many times. V usage is TRBV6-1 and J usage is TRBJ2-7, with unresolved D. This CDR3 spans 13 amino acids. The germline gives CDR1 MNHNS, CDR2 SASEGT. V was shortened by 1 base and J by 0 bases, with 4 bases between the two germline ends. CDR3 nucleotide sequence: TGTGCCAGCAGTGAAGGACCCTCCTACGAGCAGTACTTC. Translated: CASSEGPSYEQYF.

Only a few counts were recorded for this clonotype. An end of the junction differs from the germline gene, which may be a read error. The V and J genes are TRBV20-1 and TRBJ1-2; D call uncertain. From germline, CDR1 is DFQATT and CDR2 SNEGSKA (reference sequence). This CDR3 is built from 15 residues. Written as DNA, the CDR3 is TGCAGTGCTAAGGCACCCCACTCGTCTCGCTATGGCGACACCTTC. This gives the protein CSAKAPHSSRYGDTF.

This clonotype came up a few times. V is TRBV2 and J is TRBJ2-3; D perhaps matches TRBD2 (6 bases). Germline V gene data show CDR1 as SNHLY and CDR2 as FYNNEI. V was pared by 6 bases and J by 0 bases, with 13 bases between. This CDR3 has 15 amino acids. Written as DNA, the CDR3 is TGTGCCAGCAGGTTGTCTGGGACTAGCACAGATACGCAGTATTTT. The encoded protein is CASRLSGTSTDTQYF.

This clonotype was counted many times. The chain couples TRBV25-1 to TRBJ2-3; 10 nucleotides line up with TRBD2. The CDR3 spans 14 residues. After removal of 6 bases from V and 5 bases from J, the junction contained 5 bases not matched to a gene. CDR1 MGHDK and CDR2 SYGVNS come from the germline V gene. The CDR3 DNA reads as TGTGCCAGCAGAGCGGGGGGGCTAGGAGATACGCAGTATTTT. As protein: CASRAGGLGDTQYF.

This clonotype was found many times. The V gene is TRBV9, the J gene TRBJ1-4; 8 bases are a match to TRBD1. CDR3 length: 15 amino acids. Germline V CDR1 and CDR2: SGDLS, YYNGEE. J lost 7 bases, V lost 7 bases, and 12 bases had no gene match. The DNA of the CDR3 is TGTGCCAGCTCAAAAGAGGGGACAGGTAGTGAAAAACTGTTTTTT. It translates to CASSKEGTGSEKLFF.

There are many counts of this clonotype. This chain joins TRBV12-3 or TRBV12-4 and TRBJ1-2, with 9 bases aligning to TRBD1. The V segment lost 4 bases and the J segment 8 bases; nucleotides outside the gene matches: 2. This CDR3 comprises 12 residues. The CDR3 spells CASSSTGGGYTF. DNA of the CDR3: TGTGCCAGCAGTTCGACAGGGGGAGGCTACACCTTC.

With regard to this clonotype: A read error may be the cause here, since a much bigger clone is one base away. This chain links TRBV19 with TRBJ2-1; 9 bases fit TRBD1. The CDR3 contains 13 residues. Germline V gene data show CDR1 as LNHDA and CDR2 as SQIVND (reference sequence). V dropped 9 bases and J dropped 6; count of bases not matched to a gene: 6. The CDR3 coding sequence is TGTGCCAGCTCGGGACAGGGTTTCAATGAGCAGTTCTTC. Translated: CASSGQGFNEQFF.

This clonotype has at least ten counts. The chain employs TRBV27 and TRBJ2-2; tentatively, D is TRBD1 (6 bases). The germline V gene encodes CDR1 MNHEY and CDR2 SMNVEV (reference sequence). With 6 bases removed from V and 5 bases from J, the gap between germline ends came to 10 bases. This CDR3 comprises 13 residues. The CDR3 bases are TGTGCCAGCAGCACAGGGAAAACCGGGGAGCTGTTTTTT. Translation gives CASSTGKTGELFF.

This clonotype was seen just once. A junction end diverges from the germline sequence, so it may reflect a read error. J is TRBJ1-2 and V is TRBV20-1, with a tentative D call TRBD1 (6 bases). Germline assignment: CDR1 DFQATT and CDR2 SNEGSKA (reference sequence). This CDR3 has 13 amino acids. The CDR3 loop reads CSAKYAGDYGDNF. CDR3 sequence (DNA): TGCAGTGCTAAGTATGCAGGGGACTATGGCGACAACTTC.

This clonotype has a count of ten or more. The chain carries TRBV11-1 and TRBJ1-1; 11 nucleotides align to TRBD1. This CDR3 region has 16 residues. Trimming took 6 bases from V and 6 from J; bases not matched to a gene: 12. Germline-derived CDR1 and CDR2 are SGHAT and FQDESV (reference sequence). The CDR3 nucleotides are TGTGCCAGCAGTCTAGACGGAGGACAGGGGGCCCCTGAAGCTTTCTTT. Its protein product is CASSLDGGQGAPEAFF. Supplemented by reference TRBV11-1 and TRBJ1-1, the full variable domain reads EAEVAQSPRYKITEKSQAVAFWCDPISGHATLYWYRQILGQGPELLVQFQDESVVDDSQLPKDRFSAERLKGVDSTLKIQPAELGDSAMYLCASSLDGGQGAPEAFFGQGTRLTVV.

The chain uses TRBV6-6 and TRBJ1-5; D is uncertain. Germline V CDR1 and CDR2: MNHNY, SVGAGI (reference sequence). There are 15 residues in the CDR3. V was clipped by 7 bases and J by 3 bases, with 16 bases between them. The CDR3 spells CASNTHSRFNQPQHF. CDR3 nucleotides: TGTGCCAGCAATACACACTCACGGTTCAATCAGCCCCAGCATTTT.

This clonotype was detected many times. V is TRBV12-3 or TRBV12-4 and J is TRBJ1-5; 9 bases are shared with TRBD1. This CDR3 is 17 amino acids long. Trimming removed 5 bases from V and 2 bases from J; junction bases left unmatched: 10. The CDR3 coding sequence is TGTGCCAGCAGTCCCCGGGACAGGGTTCGTGGCAATCAGCCCCAGCATTTT. Protein: CASSPRDRVRGNQPQHF.

This clonotype was seen ten or more times. The junction and the germline gene differ at one end; a read error may be behind it. The CDR3 DNA follows: TGTGCTAGCAGCTTCGGACTAGCGGGGGGAGTAGATACGCAGTATTTT. Its translation: CASSFGLAGGVDTQYF. The chain joins TRBV7-7 to TRBJ2-3; 14 bases map to TRBD2. Germline V gene sequence: CDR1 SSHAT, CDR2 FNYEAQ (reference sequence). The CDR3 runs to 16 residues.

In its sample, this clonotype was seen many times. This chain uses TRBV30 with TRBJ1-1; the D is unclear. Trimming shortened V by 3 bases and J by 5 bases, and 16 bases separated the two germline ends. The CDR3 totals 14 residues. CDR1 is GTSNPN and CDR2 is SVGIG in the germline V gene (reference sequence). The CDR3 spells CAWRSLVRETEAFF. The CDR3 nucleotides read TGTGCCTGGAGGAGCTTGGTAAGGGAAACTGAAGCTTTCTTT.

This clonotype has ten or more counts. The chain is built from TRBV20-1 and TRBJ2-3; 11 bases agree with TRBD2. There are 18 residues in the CDR3. V was clipped by 0 bases and J by 10 bases; unmatched bases: 18. CDR1 DFQATT and CDR2 SNEGSKA come from the germline V gene (reference sequence). CDR3 bases: TGCAGTGCTAGAGATACTTCGGGTAGCGGGGGGGATTCGAGTGCGCAGTATTTT. Protein product: CSARDTSGSGGDSSAQYF.

This clonotype was recorded many times. The rearrangement uses TRBV3-1 and TRBJ1-2; TRBD1 aligns across 8 bases. The V gene end was trimmed by 5 bases and the J gene end by 10 bases; junction bases not matched to a gene: 9. In germline, CDR1 is LGHDT, CDR2 YNNKEL (reference sequence). The CDR3 is 13 amino acids. This CDR3 reads CASSKDRAYHYTF. The CDR3 nucleotides are TGTGCCAGCAGCAAGGACAGGGCGTATCACTACACCTTC.

This clonotype has ten or more counts. The rearrangement links TRBV10-2 to TRBJ1-1, with a tentative D call TRBD1 (6 bases). The CDR3 runs to 13 residues. Germline-derived CDR1 and CDR2 are WSHSY and SAAADI. V shed 3 bases and J shed 4 bases, with 9 bases lying between them. This chain's CDR3 is CASSEGRGTEAFF. CDR3 nucleotides: TGCGCCAGCAGTGAAGGCAGGGGCACTGAAGCTTTCTTT.

J is TRBJ1-5 and V is TRBV6-5; possibly TRBD1 for D (6 bases). Germline V gives CDR1 MNHEY, CDR2 SVGAGI. V was trimmed by 6 bases and J by 2 bases, leaving 14 bases between them. CDR3 length: 15 residues. The CDR3 nucleotides are TGTGCCAGCAGACCTTCTAACAGGGGCAATCAGCCCCAGCATTTT. It yields the protein CASRPSNRGNQPQHF.

In its sample, this clonotype was seen many times. The chain has TRBV6-6 and TRBJ2-3; D uncertain. The CDR3 totals 15 residues. Trimming cost V 8 bases and J 0 bases, with 15 bases left between them. Germline CDR1 is MNHNY and CDR2 is SVGAGI (reference sequence). The CDR3 loop reads CASGIYSTSTDTQYF. The CDR3 DNA follows: TGTGCCAGCGGAATATACTCTACTAGCACAGATACGCAGTATTTT.